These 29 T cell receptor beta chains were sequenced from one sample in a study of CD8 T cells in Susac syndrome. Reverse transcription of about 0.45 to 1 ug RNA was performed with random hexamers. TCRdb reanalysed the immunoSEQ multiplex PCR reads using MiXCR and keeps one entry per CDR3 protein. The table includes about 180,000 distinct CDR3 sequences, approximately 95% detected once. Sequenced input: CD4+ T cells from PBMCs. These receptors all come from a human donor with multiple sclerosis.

In nucleotides, the CDR3 is TGCAGTGCTACCACCGGGAAAGCGGATGAGGTCGTGGATACGCAGTATTTT. This codes for CSATTGKADEVVDTQYF. The chain recombines TRBV20-1 with TRBJ2-3, with a weak D call TRBD2 (5 bases). In germline, CDR1 is DFQATT, CDR2 SNEGSKA (reference sequence). This CDR3 has 17 residues. V lost 4 bases to trimming and J lost 6 bases, with 26 bases between them.

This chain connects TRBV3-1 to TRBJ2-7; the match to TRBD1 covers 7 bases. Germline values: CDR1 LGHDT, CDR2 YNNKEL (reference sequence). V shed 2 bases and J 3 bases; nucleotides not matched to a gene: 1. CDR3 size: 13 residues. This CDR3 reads CASSQWTGYEQYF. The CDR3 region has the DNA TGTGCCAGCAGCCAATGGACAGGCTACGAGCAGTACTTC.

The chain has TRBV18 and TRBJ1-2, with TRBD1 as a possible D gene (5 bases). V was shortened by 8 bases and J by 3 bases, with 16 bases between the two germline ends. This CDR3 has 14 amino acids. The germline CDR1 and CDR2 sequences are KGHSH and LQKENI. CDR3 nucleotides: TGTGCCAGCACCATACAGGACCAGGACTATGGCTACACCTTC. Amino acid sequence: CASTIQDQDYGYTF.

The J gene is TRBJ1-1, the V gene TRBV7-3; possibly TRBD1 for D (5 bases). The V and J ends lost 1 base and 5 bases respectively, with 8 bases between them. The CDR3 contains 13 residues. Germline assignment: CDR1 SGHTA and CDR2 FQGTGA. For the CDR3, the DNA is TGTGCCAGCAGCTTAAAGGGACTGACTGAAGCTTTCTTT. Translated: CASSLKGLTEAFF.

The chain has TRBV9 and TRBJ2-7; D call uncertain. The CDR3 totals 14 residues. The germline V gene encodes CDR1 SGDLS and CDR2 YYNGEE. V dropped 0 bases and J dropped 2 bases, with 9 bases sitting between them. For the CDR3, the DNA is TGTGCCAGCAGCGTAGAACCCAGAGCCTACGAGCAGTACTTC. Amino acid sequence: CASSVEPRAYEQYF.

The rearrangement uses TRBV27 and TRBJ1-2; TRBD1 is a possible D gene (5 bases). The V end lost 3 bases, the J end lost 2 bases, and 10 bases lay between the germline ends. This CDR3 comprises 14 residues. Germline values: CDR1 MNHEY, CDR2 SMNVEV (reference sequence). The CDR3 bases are TGTGCCAGCAGTTTCAGGGCTACAAACTATGGCTACACCTTC. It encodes CASSFRATNYGYTF.

Here the CDR3 reads CASSPRLAGDTQYF. DNA of the CDR3: TGTGCCAGCAGCCCCCGTCTAGCCGGCGATACGCAGTATTTT. The chain joins TRBV7-2 to TRBJ2-3; perhaps TRBD2 as D (5 bases). Germline CDR1 is SGHTA and CDR2 is FQGNSA. This CDR3 has 14 amino acids. V was cut by 5 bases and J by 6 bases, with 15 bases left in between.

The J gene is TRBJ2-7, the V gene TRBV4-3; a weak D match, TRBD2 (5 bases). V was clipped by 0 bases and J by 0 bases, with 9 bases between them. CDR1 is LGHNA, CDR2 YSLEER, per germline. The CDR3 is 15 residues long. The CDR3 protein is CASSQEARGSYEQYF. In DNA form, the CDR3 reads TGCGCCAGCAGCCAAGAGGCCCGGGGCTCCTACGAGCAGTACTTC.

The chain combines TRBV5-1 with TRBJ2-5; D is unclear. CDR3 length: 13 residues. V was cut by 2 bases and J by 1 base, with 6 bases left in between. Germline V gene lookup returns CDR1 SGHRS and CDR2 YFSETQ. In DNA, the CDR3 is TGCGCCAGCAGCTTCGGGCCCCAAGAGACCCAGTACTTC. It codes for CASSFGPQETQYF.

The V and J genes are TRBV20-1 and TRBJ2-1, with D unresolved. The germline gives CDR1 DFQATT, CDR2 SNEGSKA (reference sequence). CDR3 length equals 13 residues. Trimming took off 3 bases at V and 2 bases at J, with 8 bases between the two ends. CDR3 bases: TGCAGTGCTAGGACCGGGCCCTACAATGAGCAGTTCTTC. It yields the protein CSARTGPYNEQFF.

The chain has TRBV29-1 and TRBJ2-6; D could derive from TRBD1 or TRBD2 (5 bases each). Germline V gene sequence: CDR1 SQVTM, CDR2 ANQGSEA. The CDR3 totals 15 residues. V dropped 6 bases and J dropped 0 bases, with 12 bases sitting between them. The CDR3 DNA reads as TGCAGCGTCGAACCAGGGAGCTCTGGGGCCAACGTCCTGACTTTC. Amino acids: CSVEPGSSGANVLTF.

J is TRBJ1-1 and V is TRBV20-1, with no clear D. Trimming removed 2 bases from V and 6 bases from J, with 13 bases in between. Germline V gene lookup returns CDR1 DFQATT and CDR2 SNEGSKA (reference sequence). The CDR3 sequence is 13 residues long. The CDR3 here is CSARKPATAEAFF. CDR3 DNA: TGCAGTGCTAGAAAACCAGCTACGGCTGAAGCTTTCTTT.

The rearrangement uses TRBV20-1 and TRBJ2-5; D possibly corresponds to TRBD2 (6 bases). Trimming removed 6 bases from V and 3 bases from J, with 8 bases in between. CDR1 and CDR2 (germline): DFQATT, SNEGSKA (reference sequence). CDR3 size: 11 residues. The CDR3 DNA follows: TGCAGTGCACGCGGGGAAGAGACCCAGTACTTC. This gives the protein CSARGEETQYF.

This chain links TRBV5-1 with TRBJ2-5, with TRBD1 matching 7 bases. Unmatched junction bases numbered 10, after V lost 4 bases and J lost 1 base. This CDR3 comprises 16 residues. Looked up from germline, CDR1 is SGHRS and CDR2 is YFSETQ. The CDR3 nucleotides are TGCGCCAGCAGCCTCCCGGCAGGGGGTTTCCAAGAGACCCAGTACTTC. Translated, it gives CASSLPAGGFQETQYF.

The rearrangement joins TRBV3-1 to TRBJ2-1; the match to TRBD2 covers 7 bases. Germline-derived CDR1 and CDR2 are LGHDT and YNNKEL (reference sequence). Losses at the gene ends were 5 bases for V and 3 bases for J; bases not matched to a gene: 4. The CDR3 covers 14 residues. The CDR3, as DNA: TGTGCCAGCAGCGGCCGGGGGGACTACAATGAGCAGTTCTTC. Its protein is CASSGRGDYNEQFF.

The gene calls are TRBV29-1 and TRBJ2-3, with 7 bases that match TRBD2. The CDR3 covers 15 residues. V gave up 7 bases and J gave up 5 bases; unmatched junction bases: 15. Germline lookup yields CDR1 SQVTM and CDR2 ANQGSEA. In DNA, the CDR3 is TGCAGCGCCCCCCTATTACGGGGGGTTCTAGATACGCAGTATTTT. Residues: CSAPLLRGVLDTQYF.

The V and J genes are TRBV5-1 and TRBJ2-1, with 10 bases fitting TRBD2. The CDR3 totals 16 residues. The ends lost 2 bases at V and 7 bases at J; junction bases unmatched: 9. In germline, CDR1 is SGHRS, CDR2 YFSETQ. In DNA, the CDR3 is TGCGCCAGCAGCTTCTCGGTAGCGGGGGGCCGTAATGAGCAGTTCTTC. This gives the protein CASSFSVAGGRNEQFF.

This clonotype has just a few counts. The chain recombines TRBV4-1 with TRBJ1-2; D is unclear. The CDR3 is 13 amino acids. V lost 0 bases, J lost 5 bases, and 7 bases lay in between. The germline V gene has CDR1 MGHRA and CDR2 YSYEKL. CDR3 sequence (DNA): TGCGCCAGCAGCCAAGATCAAGGGTATGGCTACACCTTC. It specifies CASSQDQGYGYTF.

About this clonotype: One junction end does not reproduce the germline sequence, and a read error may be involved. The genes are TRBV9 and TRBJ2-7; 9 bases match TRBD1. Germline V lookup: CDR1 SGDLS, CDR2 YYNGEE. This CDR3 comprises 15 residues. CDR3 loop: CASSVAQGAPYEQYF. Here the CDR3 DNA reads TGTGCCAGCAGTGTAGCACAGGGGGCTCCCTACGAGCAGTACTTC.

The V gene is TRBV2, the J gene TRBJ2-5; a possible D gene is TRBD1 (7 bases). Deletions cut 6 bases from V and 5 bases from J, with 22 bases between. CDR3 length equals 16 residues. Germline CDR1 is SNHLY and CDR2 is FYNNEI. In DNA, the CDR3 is TGTGCCAGCAGCGACCACAGGGGCCCACGGGGGGAGACCCAGTACTTC. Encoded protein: CASSDHRGPRGETQYF.

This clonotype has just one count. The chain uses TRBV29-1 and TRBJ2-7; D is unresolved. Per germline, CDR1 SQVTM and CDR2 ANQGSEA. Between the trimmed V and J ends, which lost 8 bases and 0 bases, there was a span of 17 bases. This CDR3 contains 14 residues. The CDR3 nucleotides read TGCAGCCCCCGGACCTGGGCGAGCTCCTACGAGCAGTACTTC. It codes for CSPRTWASSYEQYF.

CDR3 sequence (DNA): TGCAGTGCTAGAGATAGGAGGGGCCAAGAGACCCAGTACTTC. Amino acids: CSARDRRGQETQYF. V and J are TRBV20-1 and TRBJ2-5; tentatively, D is TRBD2 (6 bases). With 0 bases removed from V and 1 base from J, the gap between germline ends came to 9 bases. Germline V gene data show CDR1 as DFQATT and CDR2 as SNEGSKA (reference sequence). There are 14 residues in the CDR3.

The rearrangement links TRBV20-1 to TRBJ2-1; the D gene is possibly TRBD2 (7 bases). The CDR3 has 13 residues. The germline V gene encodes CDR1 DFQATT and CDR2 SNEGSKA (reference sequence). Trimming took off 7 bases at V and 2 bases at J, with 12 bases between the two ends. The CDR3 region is CSVSGGPYNEQFF. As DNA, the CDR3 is TGCAGTGTTTCCGGGGGGCCCTACAATGAGCAGTTCTTC.

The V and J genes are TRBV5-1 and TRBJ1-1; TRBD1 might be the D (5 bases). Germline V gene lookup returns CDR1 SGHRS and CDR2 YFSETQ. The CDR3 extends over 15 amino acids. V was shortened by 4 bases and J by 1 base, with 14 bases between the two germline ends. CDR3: CASSGAGTANTEAFF. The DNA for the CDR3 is TGCGCCAGCAGCGGAGCCGGGACGGCGAACACTGAAGCTTTCTTT. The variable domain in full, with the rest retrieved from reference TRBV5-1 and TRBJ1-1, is KAGVTQTPRYLIKTRGQQVTLSCSPISGHRSVSWYQQTPGQGLQFLFEYFSETQRNKGNFPGRFSGRQFSNSRSEMNVSTLELGDSALYLCASSGAGTANTEAFFGQGTRLTVV.

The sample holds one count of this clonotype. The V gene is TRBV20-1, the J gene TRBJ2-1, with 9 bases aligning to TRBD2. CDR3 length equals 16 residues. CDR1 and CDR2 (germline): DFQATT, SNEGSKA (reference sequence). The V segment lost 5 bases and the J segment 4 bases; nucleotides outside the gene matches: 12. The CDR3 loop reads CSALNRGLAIYNEQFF. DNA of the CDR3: TGCAGTGCTCTCAATCGAGGACTAGCGATTTACAATGAGCAGTTCTTC.

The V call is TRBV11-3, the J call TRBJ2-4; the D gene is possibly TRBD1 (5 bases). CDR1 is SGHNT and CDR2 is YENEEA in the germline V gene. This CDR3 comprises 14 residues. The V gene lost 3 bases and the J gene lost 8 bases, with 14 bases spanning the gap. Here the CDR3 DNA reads TGTGCCAGCAGCTTGGACAACACGGTTGACATTCAGTACTTC. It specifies CASSLDNTVDIQYF.

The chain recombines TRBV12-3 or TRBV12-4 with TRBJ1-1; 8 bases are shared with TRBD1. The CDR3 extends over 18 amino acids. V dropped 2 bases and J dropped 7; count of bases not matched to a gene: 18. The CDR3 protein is CASSLTRTGSRHIFEAFF. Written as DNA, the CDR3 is TGTGCCAGCAGTTTAACTAGGACAGGGAGCAGACACATTTTTGAAGCTTTCTTT.

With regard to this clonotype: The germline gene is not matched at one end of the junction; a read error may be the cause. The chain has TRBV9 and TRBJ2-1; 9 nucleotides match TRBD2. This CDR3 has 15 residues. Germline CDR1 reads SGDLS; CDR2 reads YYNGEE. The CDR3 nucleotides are TGTGCCAGCAGCGGACCCGGGACTAGCTCCAATGAGCAGCTCTTC. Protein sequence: CASSGPGTSSNEQLF.

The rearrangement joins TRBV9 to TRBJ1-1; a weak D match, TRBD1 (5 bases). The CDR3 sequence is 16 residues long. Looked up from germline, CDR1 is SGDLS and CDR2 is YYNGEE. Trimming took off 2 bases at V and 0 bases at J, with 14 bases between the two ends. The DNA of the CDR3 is TGTGCCAGCAGCGTGTTATCAGGGCGCATGAACACTGAAGCTTTCTTT. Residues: CASSVLSGRMNTEAFF. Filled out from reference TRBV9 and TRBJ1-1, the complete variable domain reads DSGVTQTPKHLITATGQRVTLRCSPRSGDLSVYWYQQSLDQGLQFLIQYYNGEERAKGNILERFSAQQFPDLHSELNLSSLELGDSALYFCASSVLSGRMNTEAFFGQGTRLTVV.